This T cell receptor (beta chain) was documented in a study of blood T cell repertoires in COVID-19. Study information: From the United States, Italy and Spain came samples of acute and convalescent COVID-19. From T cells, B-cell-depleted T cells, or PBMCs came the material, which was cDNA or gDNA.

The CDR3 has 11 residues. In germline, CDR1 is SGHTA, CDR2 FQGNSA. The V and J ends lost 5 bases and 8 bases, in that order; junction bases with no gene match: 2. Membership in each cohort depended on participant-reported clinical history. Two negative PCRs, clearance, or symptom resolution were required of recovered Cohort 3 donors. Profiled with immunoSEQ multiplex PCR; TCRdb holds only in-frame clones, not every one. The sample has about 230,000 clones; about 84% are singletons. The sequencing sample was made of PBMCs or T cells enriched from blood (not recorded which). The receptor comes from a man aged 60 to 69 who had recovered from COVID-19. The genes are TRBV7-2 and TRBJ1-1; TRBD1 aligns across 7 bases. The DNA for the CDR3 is TGTGCCAGCAGCCCGGACAGGGAAGCTTTCTTT. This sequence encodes CASSPDREAFF.